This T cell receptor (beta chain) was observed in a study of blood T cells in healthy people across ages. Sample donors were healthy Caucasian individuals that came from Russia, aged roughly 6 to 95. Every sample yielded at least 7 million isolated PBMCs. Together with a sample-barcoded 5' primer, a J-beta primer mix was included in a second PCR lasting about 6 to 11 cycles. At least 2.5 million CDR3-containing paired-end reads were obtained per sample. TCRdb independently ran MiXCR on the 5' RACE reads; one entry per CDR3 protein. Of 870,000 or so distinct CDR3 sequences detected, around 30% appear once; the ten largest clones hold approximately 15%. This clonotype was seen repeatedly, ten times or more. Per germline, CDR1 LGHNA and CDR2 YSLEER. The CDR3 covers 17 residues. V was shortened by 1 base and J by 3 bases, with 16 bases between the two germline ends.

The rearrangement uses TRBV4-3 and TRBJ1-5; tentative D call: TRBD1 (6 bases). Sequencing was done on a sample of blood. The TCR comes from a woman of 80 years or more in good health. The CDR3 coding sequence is TGCGCCAGCAGCCAAGCCTGGACAGCGAGTGACAATCAGCCCCAGCATTTT. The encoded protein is CASSQAWTASDNQPQHF.